A single sample is the source of the 2 T cell receptor beta chains below, sequenced in a study of blood T cell repertoires in COVID-19. The assay was immunoSEQ multiplex PCR, and TCRdb's table has in-frame clones only and misses some. The table has fewer than 250,000 clones, around 90% seen once. The sample taken for sequencing was PBMCs or T cells enriched from blood (not recorded which). Source of these receptors: a young man who had recovered from COVID-19.

This clone has a handful of counts. J is TRBJ1-5 and V is TRBV28; the match to TRBD1 covers 9 bases. With V trimmed by 4 bases and J by 6 bases, 10 bases remained unmatched. CDR1 MDHEN and CDR2 SYDVKM come from the germline V gene. CDR3 size: 16 residues. In DNA, the CDR3 is TGTGCCAGCAGTTCCCTCCTAAGACAGGGGGGTCAGCCCCAGCATTTT. This codes for CASSSLLRQGGQPQHF.

This clone was detected only once. The J gene is TRBJ1-5, the V gene TRBV7-2; TRBD1 is a possible D gene (5 bases). The CDR3 contains 14 residues. V was trimmed by 4 bases and J by 3 bases, leaving 10 bases between them. Germline loops: CDR1 SGHTA, CDR2 FQGNSA. CDR3 amino acids: CASSSDRSNQPQHF. As DNA, the CDR3 is TGTGCCAGCAGCTCAGACAGATCCAATCAGCCCCAGCATTTT. Together with reference TRBV7-2 and TRBJ1-5, the CDR3 gives the full variable domain: GAGVSQSPSNKVTEKGKDVELRCDPISGHTALYWYRQSLGQGLEFLIYFQGNSAPDKSGLPSDRFSAERTGGSVSTLTIQRTQQEDSAVYLCASSSDRSNQPQHFGDGTRLSIL.